The rows below give T cell receptor beta chains drawn from one sample of a study of cytomegalovirus exposure and HLA in healthy donors. The repertoire was sequenced with immunoSEQ multiplex PCR; TCRdb's copy has only in-frame clones and lacks some. Of roughly 160,000 clones in the sample, roughly 84% were seen once. The sample taken for sequencing was PBMCs. These TCRs come from a man aged 30 to 45 in good health and CMV-seronegative. Both conserved end residues are part of each CDR3. Each record gives: D gene, J gene, V gene, clone size, CDR3 protein, CDR3 DNA. The D gene is left open where the match is weak. Size tells how often a clone was seen (once, few, many) or the class of an expanded clone, and some rows leave it out.

TRBD2 TRBJ2-3 TRBV2 . CASGGVAGTDTQYF TGTGCCAGCGGGGGGGTAGCGGGCACAGATACGCAGTATTTT
TRBD2 TRBJ2-4 TRBV5-4 once CASSLVPGGGLAKNIQYF TGTGCCAGCAGCTTGGTGCCGGGAGGGGGACTAGCCAAAAACATTCAGTACTTC
. TRBJ1-1 TRBV4-3 . CASSRIRGTEAFF TGCGCCAGCAGTCGAATCAGGGGCACTGAAGCTTTCTTT
. TRBJ1-4 TRBV14 once CASSQLSYSNEKLFF TGTGCCAGCAGCCAGTTATCGTACAGCAATGAAAAACTGTTTTTT
. TRBJ2-7 TRBV10-1 . CASSDESGGMKAYEQYF TGCGCCAGCAGTGACGAATCAGGGGGGATGAAGGCCTACGAGCAGTACTTC
TRBD1 TRBJ2-7 TRBV4-3 . CASSQYGTGFYEQYF TGCGCCAGCAGCCAGTACGGGACAGGGTTCTACGAGCAGTACTTC
TRBD1 TRBJ1-5 TRBV12-5 . CASGMSGTGHNQPQHF TGTGCTAGTGGTATGTCCGGGACAGGGCACAATCAGCCCCAGCATTTT
. TRBJ1-2 TRBV19 . CASSMSPGRGYTF TGTGCCAGTAGTATGTCCCCCGGGAGGGGCTACACCTTC
TRBD1 TRBJ1-3 TRBV7-7 . CASSPTGAGNTIYF TGTGCTAGCAGCCCCACAGGGGCTGGAAACACCATATATTTT
TRBD1 TRBJ1-4 TRBV11-2 . CASSLWSRGVEKLFF TGTGCCAGCAGCTTATGGTCCAGGGGGGTTGAAAAACTGTTTTTT
. TRBJ2-7 TRBV6-1 . CASTEVGFYEQYF TGTGCCAGCACCGAGGTAGGATTTTACGAGCAGTACTTC
. TRBJ1-2 TRBV6-6 . CASSRDPTGGYTF TGTGCCAGCAGCCGTGACCCCACGGGGGGCTACACCTTC
TRBD1 TRBJ1-5 TRBV7-2 . CASSSRDSSNQPQHF TGTGCCAGCAGCTCCAGGGACAGCAGCAATCAGCCCCAGCATTTT
TRBD1 TRBJ2-7 TRBV5-1 . CASSLEGQGYYEQYF TGCGCCAGCAGCTTGGAGGGACAGGGGTACTACGAGCAGTACTTC
TRBD1 TRBJ2-7 TRBV6-1 . CASSEARRGNYEQYF TGTGCCAGCAGTGAAGCGCGCAGGGGGAACTACGAGCAGTACTTC
TRBD1 TRBJ1-3 TRBV4-2 . CASSQAGGDGNTIYF TGTGCCAGCAGCCAAGCAGGGGGCGATGGAAACACCATATATTTT
TRBD2 TRBJ2-1 TRBV6-4 . CASSDSIAPELAGVTHEQFF TGTGCCAGCAGTGACTCGATAGCCCCGGAGCTAGCGGGGGTTACACATGAGCAGTTCTTC
. TRBJ1-2 TRBV9 . CASSVVRELYGYTF TGTGCCAGCAGCGTAGTCAGGGAACTCTATGGCTACACCTTC
. TRBJ2-7 TRBV30 . CAWSVGHTYEQYF TGTGCCTGGAGTGTGGGACACACCTACGAGCAGTACTTC
. TRBJ1-2 TRBV27 . CASSSKQGNYGYTF TGTGCCAGCAGTTCGAAACAGGGAAACTATGGCTACACCTTC
TRBD2 TRBJ2-5 TRBV11-1 . CASSFNNGGVETQYF TGTGCCAGCAGCTTTAATAACGGGGGGGTAGAGACCCAGTACTTC
. TRBJ1-2 TRBV5-1 few CASSLETGNYGYTF TGCGCCAGCAGCTTGGAGACAGGAAACTATGGCTACACCTTC